These 28 T cell receptor beta chains share one sample of origin, sequenced in a study of technical replicates of blood from several donors. The data were produced by immunoSEQ multiplex PCR, yet TCRdb's version contains in-frame clones alone and is incomplete. The sample records 95,000 or so clones, around 95% being singletons. The material sequenced was T cells isolated from PBMCs. These receptor sequences come from a human donor in good health.

The V gene is TRBV6-5, the J gene TRBJ2-7, with TRBD1 identical over 8 bases. Germline loops: CDR1 MNHEY, CDR2 SVGAGI. The CDR3 totals 13 residues. V lost 2 bases, J lost 7 bases, and 4 bases stayed unmatched. The chain's CDR3 is CASSYPTGEEQYF. The CDR3 DNA sequence: TGTGCCAGCAGTTACCCGACAGGGGAAGAGCAGTACTTC.

This rearrangement joins TRBV7-2 to TRBJ2-7; TRBD2 might be the D (5 bases). CDR3 length: 14 residues. V lost 0 bases, J lost 2 bases, and 8 bases lay in between. CDR1 SGHTA and CDR2 FQGNSA come from the germline V gene. CDR3 residues: CASSLAGDPYEQYF. The CDR3 coding sequence is TGTGCCAGCAGCTTAGCGGGAGACCCCTACGAGCAGTACTTC. Based on the CDR3 plus reference TRBV7-2 and TRBJ2-7, the full variable domain is GAGVSQSPSNKVTEKGKDVELRCDPISGHTALYWYRQSLGQGLEFLIYFQGNSAPDKSGLPSDRFSAERTGGSVSTLTIQRTQQEDSAVYLCASSLAGDPYEQYFGPGTRLTVT.

The V gene is TRBV7-9, the J gene TRBJ1-4; the match to TRBD1 covers 7 bases. Trimming took 5 bases from V and 4 from J; bases not matched to a gene: 4. CDR1 and CDR2 (germline): SEHNR, FQNEAQ (reference sequence). This CDR3 has 14 amino acids. The CDR3 sequence is CASSPGQINEKLFF. CDR3 bases: TGTGCCAGCAGCCCGGGACAGATTAATGAAAAACTGTTTTTT.

This clone has more than one count but fewer than ten. The V gene is TRBV15, the J gene TRBJ2-1; D unclear. CDR3 length: 15 amino acids. Trimming pared 1 base from V and 3 bases from J, leaving 10 bases between. CDR1 and CDR2 from the germline V gene are LNHNV and YYDKDF (reference sequence). CDR3 protein: CATSRGALFYNEQFF. DNA of the CDR3: TGTGCCACCAGCAGAGGAGCTCTTTTCTACAATGAGCAGTTCTTC.

As DNA, the CDR3 is TGTGCCAGCAGCGCTTGGACAGGGGAAGATTATGGCTACACCTTC. Translation: CASSAWTGEDYGYTF. The gene calls are TRBV9 and TRBJ1-2, with 9 bases lining up with TRBD1. Germline V gene sequence: CDR1 SGDLS, CDR2 YYNGEE. Trimming removed 3 bases from V and 5 bases from J; junction bases left unmatched: 8. CDR3 length equals 15 residues.

This rearrangement joins TRBV9 to TRBJ2-7, with TRBD1 as a possible D gene (5 bases). The germline gives CDR1 SGDLS, CDR2 YYNGEE. The CDR3 is made up of 15 amino acids. V shed 0 bases and J shed 1 base, with 11 bases lying between them. CDR3 protein: CASSVGAGNSYEQYF. The CDR3 coding sequence is TGTGCCAGCAGCGTAGGTGCAGGGAATTCCTACGAGCAGTACTTC.

The rearrangement uses TRBV7-2 and TRBJ1-5, with a weak D call TRBD1 (6 bases). V lost 2 bases to trimming and J lost 4 bases, with 9 bases between them. The CDR3 is made up of 14 amino acids. From germline, CDR1 is SGHTA and CDR2 FQGNSA. DNA for the CDR3: TGTGCCAGCAGCTTAACACAGGGAAATCAGCCCCAGCATTTT. This codes for CASSLTQGNQPQHF.

The chain couples TRBV5-4 to TRBJ2-1, with 8 nucleotides matching TRBD2. The CDR3 has 16 residues. Losses at the gene ends were 0 bases for V and 3 bases for J; bases not matched to a gene: 5. Germline V gene data show CDR1 as SGHNT and CDR2 as YYREEE (reference sequence). The CDR3 bases are TGTGCCAGCAGCTTGGCGGGACTAGAGTTCTACAATGAGCAGTTCTTC. This gives the protein CASSLAGLEFYNEQFF.

V and J are TRBV25-1 and TRBJ2-3, with D possibly TRBD2 on 6 matching bases. Trimming left V 6 bases short and J 2 bases short, with 15 bases between. Germline V lookup: CDR1 MGHDK, CDR2 SYGVNS. CDR3 length: 15 amino acids. The CDR3 loop is CASSLGRGPTDTQYF. The CDR3 bases are TGTGCCAGCAGCCTGGGGCGGGGCCCCACAGATACGCAGTATTTT.

The J gene is TRBJ2-7, the V gene TRBV19; 12 nucleotides line up with TRBD2. The CDR3 spans 15 residues. Germline V gene lookup returns CDR1 LNHDA and CDR2 SQIVND (reference sequence). The J segment lost 2 bases and the V segment lost 5 bases, leaving 4 bases of the junction unmatched. CDR3 residues: CASSPSGRVPYEQYF. In nucleotides, the CDR3 is TGTGCCAGTAGTCCTAGCGGGAGGGTCCCCTACGAGCAGTACTTC.

This sequence joins TRBV6-5 and TRBJ2-1; D not certain. Germline assignment: CDR1 MNHEY and CDR2 SVGAGI. V was shortened by 7 bases and J by 0 bases, with 13 bases between the two germline ends. This CDR3 spans 15 amino acids. The CDR3 bases are TGTGCCAGCAACCCACTAATTAGCTCCTACAATGAGCAGTTCTTC. Translating gives CASNPLISSYNEQFF.

The J gene is TRBJ2-7, the V gene TRBV6-5; D is perhaps TRBD1 (5 bases). The CDR3 has 14 residues. Germline lookup yields CDR1 MNHEY and CDR2 SVGAGI. V was cut by 2 bases and J by 4 bases, with 12 bases left in between. The CDR3 loop reads CASSYHPSGYEQYF. CDR3 bases: TGTGCCAGCAGTTACCACCCGTCAGGGTACGAGCAGTACTTC.

This chain connects TRBV5-1 to TRBJ1-4; D gene ambiguous. The CDR3 contains 15 residues. The V gene lost 5 bases and the J gene lost 2 bases, with 13 bases spanning the gap. Germline CDR1 SGHRS, CDR2 YFSETQ. CDR3 DNA sequence: TGCGCCAGCAGACGTCAGGAATTGACTAATGAAAAACTGTTTTTT. This codes for CASRRQELTNEKLFF. The variable domain in full, completed from reference TRBV5-1 and TRBJ1-4, reads KAGVTQTPRYLIKTRGQQVTLSCSPISGHRSVSWYQQTPGQGLQFLFEYFSETQRNKGNFPGRFSGRQFSNSRSEMNVSTLELGDSALYLCASRRQELTNEKLFFGSGTQLSVL.

The J gene is TRBJ1-2, the V gene TRBV2, with D perhaps matching TRBD1 (6 bases). CDR1 and CDR2 (germline): SNHLY, FYNNEI. The V end was cut by 7 bases, the J end by 6 bases, with 21 bases between. The CDR3 totals 15 residues. CDR3 in amino acids: CASTTELGGWDGYTF. The CDR3 DNA follows: TGTGCCAGCACCACTGAGCTTGGGGGCTGGGATGGCTACACCTTC.

The chain couples TRBV27 to TRBJ2-5; 8 bases match TRBD1. CDR1 and CDR2 (germline): MNHEY, SMNVEV (reference sequence). The CDR3 extends over 13 amino acids. V was pared by 6 bases and J by 4 bases, with 4 bases of the junction left unmatched. The CDR3, as DNA: TGTGCCAGCAGGGGGACAGGTGGAGAGACCCAGTACTTC. Protein sequence: CASRGTGGETQYF.

The V gene is TRBV30, the J gene TRBJ1-6; 9 positions agree with TRBD1. The CDR3 covers 12 residues. Per germline, CDR1 GTSNPN and CDR2 SVGIG (reference sequence). V lost 6 bases and J lost 7; bases outside the gene matches: 1. The CDR3 bases are TGTGCCTGCGACAGGGGGAATTCACCCCTCCACTTT. Amino acid sequence: CACDRGNSPLHF.

The chain uses TRBV2 and TRBJ1-2, with unresolved D. Deletions cut 6 bases from V and 8 bases from J, with 16 bases between. There are 13 residues in the CDR3. Germline values: CDR1 SNHLY, CDR2 FYNNEI. The CDR3 sequence: CASSVGQTDGYTF. The DNA of the CDR3 is TGTGCCAGCAGCGTAGGCCAAACAGACGGCTACACCTTC.

The count of this clone is one. A read error may produce the germline difference seen at one junction end. The chain links TRBV7-2 to TRBJ2-7; TRBD2 agrees at 14 bases. The CDR3 is made up of 18 amino acids. Germline values: CDR1 SGHTA, CDR2 FQGNSA. In DNA, the CDR3 is TGTGCCAGCAGTTCCAGACTAGCGGGAGGGGGACCATCCTTCGAGCAGTACTTC. It specifies CASSSRLAGGGPSFEQYF.

The V call is TRBV10-3, the J call TRBJ2-7, with a possible D match to TRBD1 (5 bases). Germline V CDR1 and CDR2: ENHRY, SYGVKD. The CDR3 sequence is 12 residues long. Between the trimmed V and J ends, which lost 6 bases and 2 bases, there was a span of 8 bases. The chain's CDR3 is CAIRDNAYEQYF. CDR3 sequence (DNA): TGTGCCATCAGGGACAACGCCTACGAGCAGTACTTC.

This chain joins TRBV27 and TRBJ2-7; D is perhaps TRBD2 (6 bases). The CDR3 consists of 13 residues. V shed 3 bases and J shed 3 bases, with 9 bases lying between them. CDR1 and CDR2 from the germline V gene are MNHEY and SMNVEV (reference sequence). This CDR3 reads CASSFYGGYEQYF. CDR3 coding DNA: TGTGCCAGCAGTTTTTACGGGGGCTACGAGCAGTACTTC.

J is TRBJ1-5 and V is TRBV10-3; TRBD1 aligns across 7 bases. CDR1 and CDR2 (germline): ENHRY, SYGVKD. The CDR3 has 13 residues. Trimming at V came to 3 bases and at J to 8 bases, leaving 4 bases not matched to a gene. The CDR3 bases are TGTGCCATCAGTGACAGGGGGTTGGAGCCCCAGCATTTT. This translates into CAISDRGLEPQHF.

This chain links TRBV28 with TRBJ1-4; no reliable D call. V shed 5 bases and J shed 8 bases, with 15 bases lying between them. Germline CDR1 reads MDHEN; CDR2 reads SYDVKM. This CDR3 spans 14 amino acids. The CDR3 here is CASSRPGEEEKLFF. The CDR3 nucleotides read TGTGCCAGCAGTAGACCTGGGGAGGAGGAAAAACTGTTTTTT.

The rearrangement links TRBV6-1 to TRBJ2-5; 8 bases map to TRBD2. The germline V gene has CDR1 MNHNS and CDR2 SASEGT. V was pared by 2 bases and J by 0 bases, with 11 bases of the junction left unmatched. The CDR3 loop spans 18 amino acids. The CDR3, as DNA: TGTGCCAGCAGTGAAAAGGGTAGGACTAGCTCGTACCAAGAGACCCAGTACTTC. Translated, it gives CASSEKGRTSSYQETQYF.

The rearrangement uses TRBV29-1 and TRBJ2-7, with 8 bases identical to TRBD1. Trimming cost V 7 bases and J 5 bases; bases outside gene matches: 7. From germline, CDR1 is SQVTM and CDR2 ANQGSEA. The CDR3 runs 12 residues. Here the CDR3 reads CSACETGDEQYF. CDR3 nucleotides: TGCAGCGCCTGTGAGACAGGGGACGAGCAGTACTTC.

The DNA for the CDR3 is TGCGCCAGCAGCTCTGCGGGACTTCTGGGTGAGCAGTACTTC. Translating it yields CASSSAGLLGEQYF. The chain has TRBV5-1 and TRBJ2-7, with a tentative D call TRBD2 (6 bases). Germline values: CDR1 SGHRS, CDR2 YFSETQ. Trimming took 3 bases from V and 7 from J, leaving 17 bases between them. The CDR3 length is 14 residues.

The chain uses TRBV7-9 and TRBJ2-1, with 9 bases identical to TRBD1. Per the germline V gene, CDR1 is SEHNR and CDR2 is FQNEAQ (reference sequence). The CDR3 sequence is 16 residues long. The V segment lost 1 base and the J segment 7 bases; nucleotides outside the gene matches: 8. The CDR3 here is CASSLGAGQGMNEQFF. Here the CDR3 DNA reads TGTGCCAGCAGCTTAGGGGCCGGACAGGGGATGAATGAGCAGTTCTTC.

This clone was recorded only once. This chain uses TRBV19 with TRBJ2-3; no clear D gene. The CDR3 length is 14 residues. V was cut by 4 bases and J by 6 bases, with 14 bases left in between. Germline CDR1 is LNHDA and CDR2 is SQIVND (reference sequence). The chain's CDR3 is CASSRRHPQDTQYF. The CDR3 bases are TGTGCCAGTAGTAGAAGACACCCTCAGGATACGCAGTATTTT.

This clone was counted a single time. This CDR3 is CASSFYRLKSNEKLFF. The CDR3 nucleotides are TGTGCCAGCAGTTTTTACAGGCTCAAATCGAATGAAAAACTGTTTTTT. The chain recombines TRBV28 with TRBJ1-4, with D possibly matching TRBD1 (5 bases). This CDR3 is 16 amino acids long. Trimming left V 3 bases short and J 5 bases short, with 16 bases between. CDR1 is MDHEN and CDR2 is SYDVKM in the germline V gene.